The TCR beta chain under discussion was sequenced for a study of blood T cell repertoires in COVID-19. Study-level information: Sites in the United States, Italy and Spain provided acute and convalescent COVID-19 samples. Sources were T cells, B-cell-depleted T cells, or PBMCs; the material itself was cDNA or gDNA.

The CDR3 is 15 residues long. Trimming pared 5 bases from V and 0 bases from J, leaving 13 bases between. CDR1 is SGHTA and CDR2 is FQGNSA in the germline V gene. Original processing methods: Reference gene primers were amplified, and this amplification served to estimate nucleated cell counts. Libraries were prepared by immunoSEQ multiplex PCR; TCRdb keeps only in-frame clonotypes and omits some of them. D and trimming were read from the DNA, whereas the V and J calls and clone size are those reported in that table. The sample contains around 81,000 clones, roughly four fifths of which appear only once.

The clonotype comes from a human donor in a cohort sampled during active COVID-19. The chain combines TRBV7-2 with TRBJ1-1; weak D call: TRBD1 (6 bases). The sequenced sample consisted of peripheral blood. CDR3 sequence (DNA): TGTGCCAGCAGCCCAGAGGGGGGGATGAACACTGAAGCTTTCTTT. It translates to CASSPEGGMNTEAFF.